What follows describes a single T cell receptor (beta chain). This record belongs to a study of blood T cell repertoires in COVID-19. Study-level information: Donors in the United States, Italy and Spain gave samples during acute or convalescent COVID-19.

TCRdb keeps only in-frame clones here, not all; method: immunoSEQ multiplex PCR. The table records approximately 400,000 clones, 91% of them present only once. The CDR3 contains 15 residues. V lost 7 bases to trimming and J lost 0 bases; unmatched junction nucleotides: 5. Germline CDR1 LNHDA, CDR2 SQIVND (reference sequence). Participants spanned ages roughly 18 to 90 years and resided in 24 US areas. Participant-given clinical history determined each cohort assignment. Exposed participants encountered a COVID-19 case during the 2 weeks preceding study entry. Sequenced sample: PBMCs or T cells enriched from blood (not recorded which). The genes are TRBV19 and TRBJ2-2; 7 bases match TRBD1. The clonotype comes from a woman aged 40 to 50 who had been exposed to COVID-19. The CDR3 DNA reads as TGTGCCAGTACAAAGGGGGCAGCGAACACCGGGGAGCTGTTTTTT. It yields the protein CASTKGAANTGELFF.